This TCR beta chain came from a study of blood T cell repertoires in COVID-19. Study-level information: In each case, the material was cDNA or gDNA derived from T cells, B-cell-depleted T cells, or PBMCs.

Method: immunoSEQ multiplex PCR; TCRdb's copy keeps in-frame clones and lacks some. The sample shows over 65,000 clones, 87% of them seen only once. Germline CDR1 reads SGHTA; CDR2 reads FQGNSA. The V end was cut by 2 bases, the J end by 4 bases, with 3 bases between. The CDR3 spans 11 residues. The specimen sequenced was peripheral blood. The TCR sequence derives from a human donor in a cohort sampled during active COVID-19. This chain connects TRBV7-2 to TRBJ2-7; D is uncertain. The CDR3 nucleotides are TGTGCCAGCAGCTTACAGTACGAGCAGTACTTC. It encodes CASSLQYEQYF.